The entry that follows covers one TCR beta chain sequence. The entry originates in a study of blood T cell repertoires in COVID-19. Study as a whole: Sites across the United States, Italy and Spain contributed samples from acute and convalescent COVID-19. PBMCs, B-cell-depleted T cells, or T cells provided the cDNA or gDNA that made up the material.

The CDR3 extends over 11 amino acids. V gave up 7 bases and J gave up 4 bases, with 7 bases separating them. Methods used by the authors: Scientists estimated how many nucleated cells there were by amplifying reference gene primers. Libraries were prepared by immunoSEQ multiplex PCR; TCRdb keeps only in-frame clonotypes and omits some of them. The D gene and trimming were derived from the DNA, and the V and J assignments and clone size from that table. Among about 160,000 clones listed, approximately 86% were seen once. This TCR was recovered from an older man with acute or convalescent COVID-19. Sequencing input: peripheral blood. V gene TRBV12-3 or TRBV12-4 combines with J gene TRBJ1-1, with D uncertain. The CDR3 protein is CASTPRTEAFF. CDR3 sequence (DNA): TGTGCCAGCACCCCTCGCACTGAAGCTTTCTTT.